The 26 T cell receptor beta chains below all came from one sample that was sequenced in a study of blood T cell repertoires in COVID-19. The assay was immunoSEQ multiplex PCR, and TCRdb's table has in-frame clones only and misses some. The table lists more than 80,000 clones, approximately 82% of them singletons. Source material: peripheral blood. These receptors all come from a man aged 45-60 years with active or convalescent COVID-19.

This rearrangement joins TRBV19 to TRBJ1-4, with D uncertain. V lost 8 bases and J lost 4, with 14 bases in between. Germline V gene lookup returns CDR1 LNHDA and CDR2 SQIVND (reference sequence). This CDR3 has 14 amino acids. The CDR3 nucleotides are TGTGCCAGTTCTGATGGGAGATTTAATGAAAAACTGTTTTTT. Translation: CASSDGRFNEKLFF.

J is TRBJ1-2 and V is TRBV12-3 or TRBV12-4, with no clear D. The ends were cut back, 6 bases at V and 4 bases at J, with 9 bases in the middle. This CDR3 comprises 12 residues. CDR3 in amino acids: CASSPRSYGYTF. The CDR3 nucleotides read TGTGCCAGCAGCCCGCGGAGCTATGGCTACACCTTC.

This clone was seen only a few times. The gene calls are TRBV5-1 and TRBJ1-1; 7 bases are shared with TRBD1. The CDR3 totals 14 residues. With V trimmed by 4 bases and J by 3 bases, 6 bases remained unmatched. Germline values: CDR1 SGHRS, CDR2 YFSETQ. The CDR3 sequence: CASSAGQTYTEAFF. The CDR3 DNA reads TGCGCCAGCAGCGCGGGACAGACATACACTGAAGCTTTCTTT.

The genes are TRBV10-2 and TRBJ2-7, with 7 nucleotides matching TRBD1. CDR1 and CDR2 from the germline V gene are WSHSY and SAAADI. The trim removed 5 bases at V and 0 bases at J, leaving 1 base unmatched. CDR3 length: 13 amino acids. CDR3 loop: CASSRDSSYEQYV. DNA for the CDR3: TGCGCCAGCAGTAGGGACAGCTCCTACGAGCAGTACGTC.

The CDR3 nucleotides read TGCGCCAGCAGTGACCACGGGGGCACAGATACGCAGTATTTT. This encodes CASSDHGGTDTQYF. This rearrangement joins TRBV10-1 to TRBJ2-3; maybe TRBD2 (5 bases). V lost 3 bases and J lost 1, with 8 bases in between. Germline V gene data show CDR1 as WNHNN and CDR2 as SYGVQD (reference sequence). This CDR3 contains 14 residues.

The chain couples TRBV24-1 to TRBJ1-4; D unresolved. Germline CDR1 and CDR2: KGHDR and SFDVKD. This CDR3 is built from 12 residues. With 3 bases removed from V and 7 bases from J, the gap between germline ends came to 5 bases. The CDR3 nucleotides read TGTGCCACCAGTGATGACACTGAAAAACTGTTTTTT. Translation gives CATSDDTEKLFF.

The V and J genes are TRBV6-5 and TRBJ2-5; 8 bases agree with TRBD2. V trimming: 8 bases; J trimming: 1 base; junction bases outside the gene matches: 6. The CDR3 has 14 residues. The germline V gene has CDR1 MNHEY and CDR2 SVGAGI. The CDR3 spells CASRPGGPQETQYF. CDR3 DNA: TGTGCCAGCCGTCCGGGGGGGCCCCAAGAGACCCAGTACTTC.

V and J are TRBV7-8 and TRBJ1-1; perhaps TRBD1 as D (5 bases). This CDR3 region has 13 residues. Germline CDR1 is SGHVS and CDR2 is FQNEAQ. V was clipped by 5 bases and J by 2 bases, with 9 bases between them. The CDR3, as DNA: TGTGCCAGCAGCCACGACAGCAACACTGAAGCTTTCTTT. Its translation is CASSHDSNTEAFF.

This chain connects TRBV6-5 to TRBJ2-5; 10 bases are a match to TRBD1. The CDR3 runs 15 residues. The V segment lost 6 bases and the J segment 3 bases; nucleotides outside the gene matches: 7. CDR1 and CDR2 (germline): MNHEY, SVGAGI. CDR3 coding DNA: TGTGCCAGCAGGGGTTTCGGGACAGGGGAAGAGACCCAGTACTTC. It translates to CASRGFGTGEETQYF.

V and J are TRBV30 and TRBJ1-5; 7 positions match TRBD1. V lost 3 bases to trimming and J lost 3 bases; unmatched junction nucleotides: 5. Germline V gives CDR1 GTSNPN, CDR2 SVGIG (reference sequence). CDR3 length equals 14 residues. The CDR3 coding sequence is TGTGCCTGGAGGCTACAGGGGTTCAATCAGCCCCAGCATTTT. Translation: CAWRLQGFNQPQHF. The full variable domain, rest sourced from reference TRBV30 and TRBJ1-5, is SQTIHQWPATLVQPVGSPLSLECTVEGTSNPNLYWYRQAAGRGLQLLFYSVGIGQISSEVPQNLSASRPQDRQFILSSKKLLLSDSGFYLCAWRLQGFNQPQHFGDGTRLSIL.

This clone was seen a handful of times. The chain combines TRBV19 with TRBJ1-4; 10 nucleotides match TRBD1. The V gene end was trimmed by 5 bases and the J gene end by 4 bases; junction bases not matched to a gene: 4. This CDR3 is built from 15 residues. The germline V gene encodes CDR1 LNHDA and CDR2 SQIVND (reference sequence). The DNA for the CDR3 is TGTGCCAGTAGTTCTCGGACAGGGGGTAATGAAAAACTGTTTTTT. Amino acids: CASSSRTGGNEKLFF.

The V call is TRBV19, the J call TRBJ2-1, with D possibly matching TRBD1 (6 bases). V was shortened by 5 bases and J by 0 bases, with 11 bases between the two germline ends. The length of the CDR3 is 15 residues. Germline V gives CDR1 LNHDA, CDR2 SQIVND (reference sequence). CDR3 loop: CASSRTALSYNEQFF. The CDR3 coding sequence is TGTGCCAGTAGTCGGACAGCCCTCTCCTACAATGAGCAGTTCTTC. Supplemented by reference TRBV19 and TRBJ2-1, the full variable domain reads DGGITQSPKYLFRKEGQNVTLSCEQNLNHDAMYWYRQDPGQGLRLIYYSQIVNDFQKGDIAEGYSVSREKKESFPLTVTSAQKNPTAFYLCASSRTALSYNEQFFGPGTRLTVL.

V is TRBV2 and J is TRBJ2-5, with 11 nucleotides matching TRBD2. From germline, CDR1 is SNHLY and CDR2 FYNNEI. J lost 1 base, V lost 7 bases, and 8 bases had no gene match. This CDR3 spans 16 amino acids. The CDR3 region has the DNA TGTGCCAGCACCCTCACTAGCGGGGGATCCCAAGAGACCCAGTACTTC. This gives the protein CASTLTSGGSQETQYF.

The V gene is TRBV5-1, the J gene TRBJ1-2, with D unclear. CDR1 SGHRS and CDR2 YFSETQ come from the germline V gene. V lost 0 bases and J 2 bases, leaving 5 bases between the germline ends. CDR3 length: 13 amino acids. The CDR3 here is CASSLDGNYGYTF. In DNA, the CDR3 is TGCGCCAGCAGCTTGGACGGGAACTATGGCTACACCTTC.

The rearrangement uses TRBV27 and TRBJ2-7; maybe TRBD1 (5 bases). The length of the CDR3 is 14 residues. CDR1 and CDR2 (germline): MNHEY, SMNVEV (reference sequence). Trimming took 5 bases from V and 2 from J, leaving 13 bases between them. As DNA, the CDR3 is TGTGCCAGCAGTCCACAGGCATCGACCTACGAGCAGTACTTC. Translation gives CASSPQASTYEQYF.

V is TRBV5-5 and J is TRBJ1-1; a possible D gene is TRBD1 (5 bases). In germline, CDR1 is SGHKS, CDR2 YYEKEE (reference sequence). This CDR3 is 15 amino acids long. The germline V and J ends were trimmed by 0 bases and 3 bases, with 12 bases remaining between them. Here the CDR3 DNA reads TGTGCCAGCAGCTTGGCTGGATGGGGGGACACTGAAGCTTTCTTT. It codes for CASSLAGWGDTEAFF.

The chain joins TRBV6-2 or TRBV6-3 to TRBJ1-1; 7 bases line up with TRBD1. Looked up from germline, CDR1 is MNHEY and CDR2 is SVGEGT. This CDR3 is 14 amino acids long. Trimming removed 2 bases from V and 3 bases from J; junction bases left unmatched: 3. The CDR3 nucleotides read TGTGCCAGCAGTTACGGGACAGAGTACACTGAAGCTTTCTTT. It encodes CASSYGTEYTEAFF.

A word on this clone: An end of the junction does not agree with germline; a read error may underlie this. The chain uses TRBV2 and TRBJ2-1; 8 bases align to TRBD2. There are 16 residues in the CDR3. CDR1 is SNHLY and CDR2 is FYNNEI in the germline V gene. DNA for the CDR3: TGTGCCAGCAGTTTTAAAGCGGGGGCCTCCGACAATGAGCAGTTCTTC. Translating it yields CASSFKAGASDNEQFF.

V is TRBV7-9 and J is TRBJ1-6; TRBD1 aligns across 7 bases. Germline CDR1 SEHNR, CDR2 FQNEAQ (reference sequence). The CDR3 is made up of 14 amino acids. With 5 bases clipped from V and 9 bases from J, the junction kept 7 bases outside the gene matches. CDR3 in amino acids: CASSTGTAFSPLHF. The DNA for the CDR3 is TGTGCCAGCAGCACCGGGACAGCTTTTTCACCCCTCCACTTT. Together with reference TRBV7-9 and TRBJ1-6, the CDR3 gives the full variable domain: DTGVSQNPRHKITKRGQNVTFRCDPISEHNRLYWYRQTLGQGPEFLTYFQNEAQLEKSRLLSDRFSAERPKGSFSTLEIQRTEQGDSAMYLCASSTGTAFSPLHFGNGTRLTVT.

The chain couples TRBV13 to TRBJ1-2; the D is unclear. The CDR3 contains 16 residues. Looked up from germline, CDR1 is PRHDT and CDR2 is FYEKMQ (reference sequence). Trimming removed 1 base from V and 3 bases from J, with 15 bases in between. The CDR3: CASSLVSRLKDYGYTF. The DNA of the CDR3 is TGTGCCAGCAGCTTAGTTTCGCGGTTGAAGGACTATGGCTACACCTTC. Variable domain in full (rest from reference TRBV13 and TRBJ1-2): AAGVIQSPRHLIKEKRETATLKCYPIPRHDTVYWYQQGPGQDPQFLISFYEKMQSDKGSIPDRFSAQQFSDYHSELNMSSLELGDSALYFCASSLVSRLKDYGYTFGSGTRLTVV.

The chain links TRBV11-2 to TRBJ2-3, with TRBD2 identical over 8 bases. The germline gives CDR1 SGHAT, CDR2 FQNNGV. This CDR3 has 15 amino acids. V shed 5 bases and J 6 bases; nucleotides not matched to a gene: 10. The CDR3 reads CASSPTSGPGDTQYF. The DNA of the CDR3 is TGTGCCAGCAGCCCCACTAGCGGACCCGGCGATACGCAGTATTTT.

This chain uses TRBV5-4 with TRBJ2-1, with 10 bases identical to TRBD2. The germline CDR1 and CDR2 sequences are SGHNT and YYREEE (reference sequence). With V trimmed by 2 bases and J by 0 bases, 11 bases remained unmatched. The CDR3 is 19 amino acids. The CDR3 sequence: CASSLETSGPWSSYNEQFF. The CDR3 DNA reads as TGTGCCAGCAGCTTAGAGACTAGCGGGCCTTGGAGCTCCTACAATGAGCAGTTCTTC.

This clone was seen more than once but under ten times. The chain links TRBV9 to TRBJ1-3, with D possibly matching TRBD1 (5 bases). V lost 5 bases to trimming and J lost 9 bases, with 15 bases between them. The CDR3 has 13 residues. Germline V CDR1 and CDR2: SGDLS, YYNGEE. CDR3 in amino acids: CASSPSGGGTIYF. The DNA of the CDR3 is TGTGCCAGCAGTCCATCTGGGGGAGGCACCATATATTTT. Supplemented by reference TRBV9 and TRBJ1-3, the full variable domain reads DSGVTQTPKHLITATGQRVTLRCSPRSGDLSVYWYQQSLDQGLQFLIQYYNGEERAKGNILERFSAQQFPDLHSELNLSSLELGDSALYFCASSPSGGGTIYFGEGSWLTVV.

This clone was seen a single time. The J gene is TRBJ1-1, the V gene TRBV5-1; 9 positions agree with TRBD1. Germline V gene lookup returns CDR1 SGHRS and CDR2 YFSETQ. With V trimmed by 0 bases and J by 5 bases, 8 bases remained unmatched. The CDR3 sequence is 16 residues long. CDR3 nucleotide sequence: TGCGCCAGCAGCTTGGCCCCGACAGGGGGAACGACTGAAGCTTTCTTT. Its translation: CASSLAPTGGTTEAFF.

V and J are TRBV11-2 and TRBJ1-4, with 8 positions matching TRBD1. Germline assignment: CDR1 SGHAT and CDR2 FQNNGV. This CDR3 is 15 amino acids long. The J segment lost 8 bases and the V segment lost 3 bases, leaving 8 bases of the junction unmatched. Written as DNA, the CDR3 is TGTGCCAGCAGCTTGCCCCGACAGGGGAGGGAAAAACTGTTTTTT. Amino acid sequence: CASSLPRQGREKLFF. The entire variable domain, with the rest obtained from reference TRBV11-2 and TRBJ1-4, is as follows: EAGVAQSPRYKIIEKRQSVAFWCNPISGHATLYWYQQILGQGPKLLIQFQNNGVVDDSQLPKDRFSAERLKGVDSTLKIQPAKLEDSAVYLCASSLPRQGREKLFFGSGTQLSVL.

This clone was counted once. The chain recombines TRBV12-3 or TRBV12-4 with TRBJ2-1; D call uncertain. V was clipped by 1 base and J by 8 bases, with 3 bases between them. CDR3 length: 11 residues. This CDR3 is CASSLGDEQFF. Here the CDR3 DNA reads TGTGCCAGCAGTTTAGGCGATGAGCAGTTCTTC.